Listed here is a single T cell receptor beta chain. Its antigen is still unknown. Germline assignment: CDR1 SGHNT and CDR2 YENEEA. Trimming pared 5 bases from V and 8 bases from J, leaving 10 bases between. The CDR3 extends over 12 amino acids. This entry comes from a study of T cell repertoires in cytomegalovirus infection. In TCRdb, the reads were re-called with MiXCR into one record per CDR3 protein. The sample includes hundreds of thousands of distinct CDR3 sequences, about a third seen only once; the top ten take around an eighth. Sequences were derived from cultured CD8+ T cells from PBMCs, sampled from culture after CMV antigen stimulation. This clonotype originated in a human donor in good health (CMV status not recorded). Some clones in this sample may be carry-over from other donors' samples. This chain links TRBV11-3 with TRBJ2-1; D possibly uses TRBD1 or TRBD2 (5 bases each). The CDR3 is CASSMRGHEQFF. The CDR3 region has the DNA TGTGCCAGCAGCATGAGGGGTCATGAGCAGTTCTTC.